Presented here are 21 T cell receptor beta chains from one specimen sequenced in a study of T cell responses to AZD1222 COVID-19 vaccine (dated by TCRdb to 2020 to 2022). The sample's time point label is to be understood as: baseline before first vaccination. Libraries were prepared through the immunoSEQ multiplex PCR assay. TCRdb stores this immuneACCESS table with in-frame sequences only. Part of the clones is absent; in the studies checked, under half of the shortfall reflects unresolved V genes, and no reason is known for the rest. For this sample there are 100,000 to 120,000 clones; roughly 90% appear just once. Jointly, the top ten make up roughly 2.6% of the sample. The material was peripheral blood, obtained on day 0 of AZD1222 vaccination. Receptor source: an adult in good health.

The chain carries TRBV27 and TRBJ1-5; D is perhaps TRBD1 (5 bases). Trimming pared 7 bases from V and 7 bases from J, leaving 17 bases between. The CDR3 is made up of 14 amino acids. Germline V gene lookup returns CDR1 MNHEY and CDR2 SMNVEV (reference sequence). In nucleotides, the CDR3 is TGTGCCAGCACCGCCGGGGGAGGACAACAGCCCCAGCATTTT. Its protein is CASTAGGGQQPQHF.

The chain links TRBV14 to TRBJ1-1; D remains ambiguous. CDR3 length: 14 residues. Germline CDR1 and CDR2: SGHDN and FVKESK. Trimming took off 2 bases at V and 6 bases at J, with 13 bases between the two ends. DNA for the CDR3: TGTGCCAGCAGCCAACCGGGGAGGATCTCTGAAGCTTTCTTT. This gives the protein CASSQPGRISEAFF.

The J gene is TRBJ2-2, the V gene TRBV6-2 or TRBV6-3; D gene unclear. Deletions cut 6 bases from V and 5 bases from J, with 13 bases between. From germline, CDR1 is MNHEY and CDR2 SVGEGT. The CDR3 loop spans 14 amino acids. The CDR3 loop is CASSIPEATGELFF. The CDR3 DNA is TGTGCCAGCAGCATCCCTGAAGCGACCGGGGAGCTGTTTTTT.

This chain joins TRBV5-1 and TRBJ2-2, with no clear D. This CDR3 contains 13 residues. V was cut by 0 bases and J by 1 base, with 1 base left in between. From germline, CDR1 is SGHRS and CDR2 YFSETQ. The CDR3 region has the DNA TGCGCCAGCAGCTTGGGGAACACCGGGGAGCTGTTTTTT. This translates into CASSLGNTGELFF.

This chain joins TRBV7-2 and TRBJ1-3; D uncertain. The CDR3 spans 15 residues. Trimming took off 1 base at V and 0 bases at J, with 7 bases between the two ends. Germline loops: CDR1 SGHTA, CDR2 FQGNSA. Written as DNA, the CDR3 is TGTGCCAGCAGCTTAGTCGGTAGCTCTGGAAACACCATATATTTT. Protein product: CASSLVGSSGNTIYF.

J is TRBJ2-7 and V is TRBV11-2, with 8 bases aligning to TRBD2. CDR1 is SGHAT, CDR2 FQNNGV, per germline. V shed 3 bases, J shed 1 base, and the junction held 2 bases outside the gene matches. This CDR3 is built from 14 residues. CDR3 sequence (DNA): TGTGCCAGCAGCTTCGGGACTAGATCCTACGAGCAGTACTTC. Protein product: CASSFGTRSYEQYF.

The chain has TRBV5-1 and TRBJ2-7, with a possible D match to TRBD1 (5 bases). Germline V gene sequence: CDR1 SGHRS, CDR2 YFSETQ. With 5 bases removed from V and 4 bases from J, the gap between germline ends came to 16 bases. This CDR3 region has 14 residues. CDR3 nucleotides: TGCGCCAGCAGTACACAGGACGTCCGGTACGAGCAGTACTTC. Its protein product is CASSTQDVRYEQYF.

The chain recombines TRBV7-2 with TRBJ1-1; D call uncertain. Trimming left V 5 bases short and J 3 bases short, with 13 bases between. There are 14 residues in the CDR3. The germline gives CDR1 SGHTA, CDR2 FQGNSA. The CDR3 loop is CASSPGIQDTEAFF. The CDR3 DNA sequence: TGTGCCAGCAGCCCCGGGATTCAAGACACTGAAGCTTTCTTT.

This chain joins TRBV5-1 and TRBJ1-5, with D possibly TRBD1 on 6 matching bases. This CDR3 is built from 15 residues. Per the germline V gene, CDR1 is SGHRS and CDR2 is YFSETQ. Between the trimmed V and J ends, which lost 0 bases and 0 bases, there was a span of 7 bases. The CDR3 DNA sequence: TGCGCCAGCAGCTTGGCAGGGGTTAGCAATCAGCCCCAGCATTTT. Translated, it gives CASSLAGVSNQPQHF.

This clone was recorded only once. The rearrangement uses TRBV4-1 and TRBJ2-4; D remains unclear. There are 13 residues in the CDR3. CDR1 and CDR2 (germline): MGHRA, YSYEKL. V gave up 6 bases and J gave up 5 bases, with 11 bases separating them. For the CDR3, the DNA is TGCGCCAGCAGTCGGGCTCGGCAAAACATTCAGTACTTC. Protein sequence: CASSRARQNIQYF.

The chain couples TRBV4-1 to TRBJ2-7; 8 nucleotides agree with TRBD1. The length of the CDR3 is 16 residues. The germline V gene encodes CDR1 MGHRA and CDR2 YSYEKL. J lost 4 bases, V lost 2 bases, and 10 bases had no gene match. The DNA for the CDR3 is TGCGCCAGCAGCCAACCAAAAGGACAGGGCAGTTACGAGCAGTACTTC. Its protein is CASSQPKGQGSYEQYF.

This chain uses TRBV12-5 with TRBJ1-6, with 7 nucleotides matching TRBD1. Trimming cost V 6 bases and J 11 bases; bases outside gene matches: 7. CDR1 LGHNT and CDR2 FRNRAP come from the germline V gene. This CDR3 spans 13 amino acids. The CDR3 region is CASGSGGWTPLHF. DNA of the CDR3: TGTGCTAGTGGCTCAGGGGGATGGACACCCCTCCACTTT.

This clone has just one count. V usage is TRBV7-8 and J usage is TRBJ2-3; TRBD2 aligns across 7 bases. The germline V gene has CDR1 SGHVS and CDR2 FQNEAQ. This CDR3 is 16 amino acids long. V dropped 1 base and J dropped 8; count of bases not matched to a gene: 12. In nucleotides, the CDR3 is TGTGCCAGCAGCTTAGGCGTTAGCGGGCCGGGGGGTACGCAGTATTTT. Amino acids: CASSLGVSGPGGTQYF.

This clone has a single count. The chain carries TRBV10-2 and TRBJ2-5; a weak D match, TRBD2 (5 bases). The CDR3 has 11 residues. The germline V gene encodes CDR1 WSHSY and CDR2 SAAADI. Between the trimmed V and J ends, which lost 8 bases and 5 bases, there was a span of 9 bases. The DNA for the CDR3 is TGCGCCAGCGGGAGTCGGGAGACCCAGTACTTC. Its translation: CASGSRETQYF.

CDR3 amino acids: CASSPRSRWETQYF. As DNA, the CDR3 is TGTGCCAGCAGCCCGAGGTCGCGCTGGGAGACCCAGTACTTC. The chain is built from TRBV11-3 and TRBJ2-5; the D is unclear. The V and J ends lost 5 bases and 5 bases respectively, with 15 bases between them. CDR3 length: 14 amino acids. Germline V lookup: CDR1 SGHNT, CDR2 YENEEA.

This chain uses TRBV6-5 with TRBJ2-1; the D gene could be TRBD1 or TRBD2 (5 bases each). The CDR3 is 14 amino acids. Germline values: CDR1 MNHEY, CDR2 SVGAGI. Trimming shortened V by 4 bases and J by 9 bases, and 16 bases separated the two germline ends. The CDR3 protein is CASSSWPGAGEQFF. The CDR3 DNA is TGTGCCAGCAGTTCCTGGCCCGGGGCGGGTGAGCAGTTCTTC.

The CDR3 coding sequence is TGTGCCACCACTAGACAGGGGGGAAATTATGGCTACACCTTC. Its translation: CATTRQGGNYGYTF. V is TRBV6-5 and J is TRBJ1-2, with 9 bases aligning to TRBD1. The CDR3 sequence is 14 residues long. V dropped 10 bases and J dropped 5; count of bases not matched to a gene: 11. Germline CDR1 is MNHEY and CDR2 is SVGAGI.

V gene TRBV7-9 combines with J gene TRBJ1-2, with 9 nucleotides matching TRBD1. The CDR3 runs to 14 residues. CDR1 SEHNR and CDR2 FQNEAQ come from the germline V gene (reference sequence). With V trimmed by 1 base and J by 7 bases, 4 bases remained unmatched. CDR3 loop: CASSLEGQGSGYTF. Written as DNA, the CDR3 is TGTGCCAGCAGCTTAGAGGGACAGGGCTCTGGCTACACCTTC. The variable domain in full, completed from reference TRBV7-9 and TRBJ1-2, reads DTGVSQNPRHKITKRGQNVTFRCDPISEHNRLYWYRQTLGQGPEFLTYFQNEAQLEKSRLLSDRFSAERPKGSFSTLEIQRTEQGDSAMYLCASSLEGQGSGYTFGSGTRLTVV.

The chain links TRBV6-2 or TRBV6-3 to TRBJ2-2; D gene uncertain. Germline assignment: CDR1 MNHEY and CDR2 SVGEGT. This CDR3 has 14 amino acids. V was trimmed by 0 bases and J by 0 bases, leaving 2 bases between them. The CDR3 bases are TGTGCCAGCAGTTACTCCCCGAACACCGGGGAGCTGTTTTTT. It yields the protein CASSYSPNTGELFF.

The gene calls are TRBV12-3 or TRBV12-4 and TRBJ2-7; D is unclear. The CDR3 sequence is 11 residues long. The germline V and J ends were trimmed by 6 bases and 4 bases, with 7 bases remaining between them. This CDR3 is CASSSGYEQYF. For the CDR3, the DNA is TGTGCCAGCAGCTCTGGGTACGAGCAGTACTTC.

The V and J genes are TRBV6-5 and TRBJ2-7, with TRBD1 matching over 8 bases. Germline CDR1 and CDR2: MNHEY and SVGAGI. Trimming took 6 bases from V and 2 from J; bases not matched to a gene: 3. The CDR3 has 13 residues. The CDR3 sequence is CASRDRAAYEQYF. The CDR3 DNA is TGTGCCAGCAGGGACAGGGCCGCCTACGAGCAGTACTTC.